The T cell receptor beta chain described here comes from a study of OX40 agonist ivuxolimab in advanced cancers. Profiled with immunoSEQ multiplex PCR; TCRdb holds only in-frame clones, not every one. The table shows about 67,000 clones, with around 87% occurring only once. The germline CDR1 and CDR2 sequences are MNHEY and SVGAGI. There are 14 residues in the CDR3. V was pared by 6 bases and J by 8 bases, with 19 bases between. Individuals having autoimmune disease history or systemic immunosuppression were not enrolled. Specimen: CD4+ or CD8+ T cells sorted from blood, collected in a trial of the OX40 agonist ivuxolimab. The rearrangement joins TRBV6-5 to TRBJ1-2; perhaps TRBD1 as D (5 bases). The receptor comes from an adult with an advanced solid tumor such as melanoma, head and neck, liver or kidney cancer. As DNA, the CDR3 is TGTGCCAGCAGGACACCGGGACCTCTGTCGGGCTACACCTTC. As protein: CASRTPGPLSGYTF.